This T cell receptor (beta chain) originates from a study of T cell repertoires in cytomegalovirus infection. Germline CDR1 reads SGHTA; CDR2 reads FQGNSA. The CDR3 runs 15 residues. The J segment lost 9 bases and the V segment lost 6 bases, leaving 14 bases of the junction unmatched. This clonotype was counted between two and nine times. No antigen is known for it. TCRdb re-derived calls from the reads in MiXCR, one entry per CDR3 protein. This table has tens of thousands of distinct CDR3 sequences, over 15% appearing once. The sequence came from a human donor in good health (CMV status not recorded). Some clones in this sample may be carry-over from other donors' samples. Sequencing was performed on CD8+ T cells from cultured PBMCs, taken from culture after CMV antigen stimulation. V is TRBV7-2 and J is TRBJ2-1, with 7 bases lining up with TRBD2. The CDR3 reads CASSPQEGLLSEQFF. The CDR3 nucleotides are TGTGCCAGCAGTCCCCAGGAGGGACTATTGAGTGAGCAGTTCTTC.